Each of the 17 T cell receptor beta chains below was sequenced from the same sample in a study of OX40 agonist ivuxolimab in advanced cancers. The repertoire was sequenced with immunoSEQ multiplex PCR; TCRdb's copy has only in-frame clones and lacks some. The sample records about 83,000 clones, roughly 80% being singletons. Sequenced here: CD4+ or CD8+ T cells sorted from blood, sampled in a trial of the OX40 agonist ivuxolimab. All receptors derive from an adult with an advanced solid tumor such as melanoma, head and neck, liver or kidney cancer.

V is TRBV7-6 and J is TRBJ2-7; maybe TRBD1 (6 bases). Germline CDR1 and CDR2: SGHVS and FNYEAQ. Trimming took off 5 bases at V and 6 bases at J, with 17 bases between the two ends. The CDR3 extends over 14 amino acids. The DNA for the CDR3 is TGTGCCAGCAGCAATCGACAGGTCGGGGCCGAGCAGTACTTC. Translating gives CASSNRQVGAEQYF. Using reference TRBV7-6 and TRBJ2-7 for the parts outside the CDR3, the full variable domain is GAGVSQSPRYKVTKRGQDVALRCDPISGHVSLYWYRQALGQGPEFLTYFNYEAQQDKSGLPNDRFSAERPEGSISTLTIQRTEQRDSAMYRCASSNRQVGAEQYFGPGTRLTVT.

The CDR3 nucleotides are TGTGCCTGGAGTGTACTCAGGGGCTATGGCTACACCTTC. It yields the protein CAWSVLRGYGYTF. The chain couples TRBV30 to TRBJ1-2, with D tentatively TRBD1 (6 bases). This CDR3 region has 13 residues. Germline assignment: CDR1 GTSNPN and CDR2 SVGIG (reference sequence). V lost 0 bases and J lost 4, with 9 bases in between. Combining the CDR3 with reference TRBV30 and TRBJ1-2 gives the whole variable domain SQTIHQWPATLVQPVGSPLSLECTVEGTSNPNLYWYRQAAGRGLQLLFYSVGIGQISSEVPQNLSASRPQDRQFILSSKKLLLSDSGFYLCAWSVLRGYGYTFGSGTRLTVV.

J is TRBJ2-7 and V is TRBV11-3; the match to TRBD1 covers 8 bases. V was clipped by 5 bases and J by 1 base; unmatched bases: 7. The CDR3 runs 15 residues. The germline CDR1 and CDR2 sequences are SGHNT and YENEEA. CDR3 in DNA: TGTGCCAGCAGCAAGATGACAGGGGAGTCCTACGAGCAGTACTTC. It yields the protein CASSKMTGESYEQYF.

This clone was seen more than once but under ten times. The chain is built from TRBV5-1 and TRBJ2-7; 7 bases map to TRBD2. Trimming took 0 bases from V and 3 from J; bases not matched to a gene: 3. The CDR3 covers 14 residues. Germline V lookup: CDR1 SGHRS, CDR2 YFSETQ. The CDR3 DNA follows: TGCGCCAGCAGCTTGGCGGGGGGAGACTACGAGCAGTACTTC. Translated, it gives CASSLAGGDYEQYF.

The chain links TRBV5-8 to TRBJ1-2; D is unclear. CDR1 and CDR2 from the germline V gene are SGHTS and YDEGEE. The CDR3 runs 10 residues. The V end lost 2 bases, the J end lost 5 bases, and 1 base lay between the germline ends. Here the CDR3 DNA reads TGTGCCAGCAGCTTATATGGCTACACCTTC. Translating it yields CASSLYGYTF. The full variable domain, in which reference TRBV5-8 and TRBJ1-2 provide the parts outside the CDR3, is EAGVTQSPTHLIKTRGQQATLRCSPISGHTSVYWYQQALGLGLQFLLWYDEGEERNRGNFPPRFSGRQFPNYSSELNVNALELEDSALYLCASSLYGYTFGSGTRLTVV.

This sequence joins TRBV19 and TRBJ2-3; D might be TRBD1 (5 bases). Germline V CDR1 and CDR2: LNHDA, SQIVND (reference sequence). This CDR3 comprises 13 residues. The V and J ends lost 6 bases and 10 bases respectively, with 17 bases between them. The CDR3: CASRDPSGMPQYF. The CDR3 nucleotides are TGTGCCAGTAGGGACCCCTCAGGGATGCCGCAGTATTTT.

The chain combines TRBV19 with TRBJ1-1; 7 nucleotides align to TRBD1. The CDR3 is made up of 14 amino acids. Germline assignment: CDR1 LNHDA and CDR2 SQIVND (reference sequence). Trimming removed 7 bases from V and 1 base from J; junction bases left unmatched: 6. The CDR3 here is CASISQGGNTEAFF. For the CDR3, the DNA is TGTGCCAGTATTTCCCAGGGGGGGAACACTGAAGCTTTCTTT.

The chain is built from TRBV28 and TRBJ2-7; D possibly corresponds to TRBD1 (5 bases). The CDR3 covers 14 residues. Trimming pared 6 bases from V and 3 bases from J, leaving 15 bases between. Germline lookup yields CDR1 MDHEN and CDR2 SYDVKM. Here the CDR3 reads CASRGASILYEQYF. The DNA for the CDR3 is TGTGCCAGCAGAGGGGCCTCCATCCTCTACGAGCAGTACTTC.

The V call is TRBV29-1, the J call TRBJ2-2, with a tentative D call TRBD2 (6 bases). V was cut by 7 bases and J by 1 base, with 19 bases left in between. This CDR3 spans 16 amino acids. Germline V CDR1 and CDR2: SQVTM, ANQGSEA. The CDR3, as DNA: TGCAGCGGGATTTGGGGGGATGCAGGGAACACCGGGGAGCTGTTTTTT. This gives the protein CSGIWGDAGNTGELFF.

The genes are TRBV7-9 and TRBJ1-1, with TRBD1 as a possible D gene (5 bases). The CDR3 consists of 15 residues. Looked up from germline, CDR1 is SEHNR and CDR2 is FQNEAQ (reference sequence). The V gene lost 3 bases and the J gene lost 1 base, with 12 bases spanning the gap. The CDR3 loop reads CASSFLTAKNTEAFF. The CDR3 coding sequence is TGTGCCAGCAGCTTCCTGACAGCGAAGAACACTGAAGCTTTCTTT.

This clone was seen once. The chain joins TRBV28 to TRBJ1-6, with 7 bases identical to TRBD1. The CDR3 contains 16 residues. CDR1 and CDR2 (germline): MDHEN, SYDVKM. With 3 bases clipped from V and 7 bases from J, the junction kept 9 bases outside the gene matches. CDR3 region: CASSFPRTGLNSPLHF. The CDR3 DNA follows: TGTGCCAGCAGTTTCCCTCGGACAGGCCTGAATTCACCCCTCCACTTT. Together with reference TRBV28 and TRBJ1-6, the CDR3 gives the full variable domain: DVKVTQSSRYLVKRTGEKVFLECVQDMDHENMFWYRQDPGLGLRLIYFSYDVKMKEKGDIPEGYSVSREKKERFSLILESASTNQTSMYLCASSFPRTGLNSPLHFGNGTRLTVT.

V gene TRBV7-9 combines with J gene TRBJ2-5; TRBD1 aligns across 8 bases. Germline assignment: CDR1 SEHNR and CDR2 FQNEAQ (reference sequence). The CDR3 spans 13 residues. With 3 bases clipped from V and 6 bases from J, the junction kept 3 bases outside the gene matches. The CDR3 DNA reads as TGTGCCAGCAGCTTCTGGGACAGGCAGACCCAGTACTTC. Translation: CASSFWDRQTQYF.

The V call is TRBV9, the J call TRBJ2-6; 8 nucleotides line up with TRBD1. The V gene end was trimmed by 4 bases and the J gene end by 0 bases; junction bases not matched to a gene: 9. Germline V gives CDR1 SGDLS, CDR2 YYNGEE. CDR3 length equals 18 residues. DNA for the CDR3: TGTGCCAGCAGCTCGGACAGGGTCCAGAGCTCTGGGGCCAACGTCCTGACTTTC. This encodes CASSSDRVQSSGANVLTF. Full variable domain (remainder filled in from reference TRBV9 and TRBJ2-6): DSGVTQTPKHLITATGQRVTLRCSPRSGDLSVYWYQQSLDQGLQFLIQYYNGEERAKGNILERFSAQQFPDLHSELNLSSLELGDSALYFCASSSDRVQSSGANVLTFGAGSRLTVL.

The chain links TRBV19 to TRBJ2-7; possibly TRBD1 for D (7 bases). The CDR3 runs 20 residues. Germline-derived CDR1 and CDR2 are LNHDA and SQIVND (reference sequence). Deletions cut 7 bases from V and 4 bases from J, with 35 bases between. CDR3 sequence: CASTIRPYSVGGGQYYEQYF. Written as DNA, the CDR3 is TGTGCCAGTACTATCCGGCCGTATTCGGTAGGAGGGGGCCAGTATTACGAGCAGTACTTC.

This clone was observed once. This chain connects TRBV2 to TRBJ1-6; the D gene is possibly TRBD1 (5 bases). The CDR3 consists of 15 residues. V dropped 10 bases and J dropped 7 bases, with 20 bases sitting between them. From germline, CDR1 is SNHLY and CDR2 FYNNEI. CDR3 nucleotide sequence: TGTGCCATCGGTCGGGACTCCCTTGGGAATTCACCCCTCCACTTT. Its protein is CAIGRDSLGNSPLHF.

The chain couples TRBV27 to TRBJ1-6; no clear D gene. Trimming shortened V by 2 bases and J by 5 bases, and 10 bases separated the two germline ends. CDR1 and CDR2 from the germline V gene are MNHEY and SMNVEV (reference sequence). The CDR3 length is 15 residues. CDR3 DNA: TGTGCCAGCAGTTTAAGCAGGCAGAATAATTCACCCCTCCACTTT. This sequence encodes CASSLSRQNNSPLHF.

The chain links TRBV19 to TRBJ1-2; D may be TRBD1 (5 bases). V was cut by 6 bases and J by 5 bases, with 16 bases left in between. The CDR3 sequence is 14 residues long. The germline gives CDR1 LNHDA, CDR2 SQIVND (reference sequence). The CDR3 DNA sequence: TGTGCCAGTAGGGGACCAAGGACGTCTTATGGCTACACCTTC. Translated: CASRGPRTSYGYTF.